The entry below describes one TCR beta chain. The CDR3 has 16 residues. V dropped 2 bases and J dropped 4 bases, with 16 bases sitting between them. Germline lookup yields CDR1 SGHDT and CDR2 YYEEEE. This specimen belongs to a study of neoadjuvant anti-PD-1 for oral cavity cancer. Study summary: Non-progressing patients received a fourth nivolumab dose near day 43, then surgery on days 50-56.

TCRdb keeps only in-frame clones here, not all; method: immunoSEQ multiplex PCR. The sample shows about 61,000 clones, around four fifths of them seen only once. This receptor was taken from a person between 35 and 79 years old with oral cavity squamous cell carcinoma. This material consisted of PBMCs, taken before nivolumab (anti-PD-1) treatment. V usage is TRBV5-6 and J usage is TRBJ1-5; D not resolved. The CDR3, as DNA: TGTGCCAGCAGCTTTGCAAATCGCGGGCGGAATCAGCCCCAGCATTTT. Translated: CASSFANRGRNQPQHF.